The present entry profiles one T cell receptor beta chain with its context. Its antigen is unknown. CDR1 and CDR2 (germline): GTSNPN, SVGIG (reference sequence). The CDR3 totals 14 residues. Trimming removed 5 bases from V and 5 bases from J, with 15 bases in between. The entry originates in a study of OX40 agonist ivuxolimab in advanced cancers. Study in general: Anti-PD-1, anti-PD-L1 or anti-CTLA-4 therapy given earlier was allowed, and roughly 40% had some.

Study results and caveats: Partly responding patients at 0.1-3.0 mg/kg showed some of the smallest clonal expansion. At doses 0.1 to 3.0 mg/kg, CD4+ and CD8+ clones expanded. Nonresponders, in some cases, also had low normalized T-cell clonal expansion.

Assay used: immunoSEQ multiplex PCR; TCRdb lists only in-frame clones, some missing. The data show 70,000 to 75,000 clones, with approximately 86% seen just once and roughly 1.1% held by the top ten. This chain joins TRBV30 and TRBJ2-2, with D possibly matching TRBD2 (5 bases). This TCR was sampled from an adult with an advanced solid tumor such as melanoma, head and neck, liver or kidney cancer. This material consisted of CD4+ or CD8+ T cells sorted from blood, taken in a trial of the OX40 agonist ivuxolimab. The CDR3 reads CAWAKTTGTGELFF. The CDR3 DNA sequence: TGTGCCTGGGCTAAGACGACGGGAACCGGGGAGCTGTTTTTT.